Included here is one T cell receptor beta chain sequence, with context. The data originate from a study of blood T cell repertoires in COVID-19. Study-level background: Sites in the United States, Italy and Spain provided acute and convalescent COVID-19 samples. Nucleic acid was either cDNA or gDNA, and it came from T cells, B-cell-depleted T cells, or PBMCs.

Trimming shortened V by 2 bases and J by 4 bases, and 13 bases separated the two germline ends. The germline V gene has CDR1 SGHRS and CDR2 YFSETQ. There are 15 residues in the CDR3. Using immunoSEQ multiplex PCR, the repertoire was profiled, and TCRdb retains in-frame clones only, with some absent. The top ten clones hold roughly 7.4% of a sample with some 100,000 clones, 70% to 90% of them seen once. V is TRBV5-1 and J is TRBJ1-5; D uncertain. Sequenced input: peripheral blood. The sequence was collected from a woman aged 70 to 79 with acute or convalescent COVID-19. Here the CDR3 DNA reads TGCGCCAGCAGCTTAGGCGGGTCCCCTAATCAGCCCCAGCATTTT. The encoded protein is CASSLGGSPNQPQHF.